The clone carrying this T cell receptor beta chain was detected a few times. Its specificity is unknown. Via MiXCR, TCRdb re-called the reads, giving one row per CDR3 protein. The sample lists around 900,000 distinct CDR3 sequences, 31% seen once, with around an eighth in the top ten. The CDR3 covers 13 residues. Trimming took off 4 bases at V and 8 bases at J, with 12 bases between the two ends. Germline lookup yields CDR1 MNHEY and CDR2 SMNVEV (reference sequence). The record originates from a study of T cell repertoires in cytomegalovirus infection. About the research overall: Public TCR beta signatures were indicative of both CMV infection and a matching HLA type.

Study observations and caveats: Dominating the ex vivo response were TCR beta clonotypes that were CMV-specific and HLA-C-restricted.

Specimen: cultured CD8+ T cells from PBMCs, collected from culture after CMV antigen stimulation. V and J are TRBV27 and TRBJ1-5; no definite D call. The receptor's source is a human donor in good health (CMV status not recorded). Some clones in this sample may be carry-over from other donors' samples. CDR3 sequence reads: CASSYGPHEPQHF. Written as DNA, the CDR3 is TGTGCCAGCAGTTACGGACCTCATGAGCCCCAGCATTTT.